Given below is one T cell receptor (beta chain) in context. As originally analysed: Reference gene primer amplification in the assay estimated nucleated cell counts. The method was immunoSEQ multiplex PCR; TCRdb's version includes in-frame clones alone and lacks a portion of them. V and J calls and clone size are those listed in that table; D and trimming were worked out from the DNA. The sample consists of approximately 230,000 clones, approximately 84% of them appearing once. The data derive from a study of blood T cell repertoires in COVID-19. The wider study: PBMCs, B-cell-depleted T cells, or T cells provided the cDNA or gDNA that made up the material.

In terms of age and location, participants ranged from about 18 to 95 years and lived in about two dozen US areas. Cohorts were assigned according to the clinical history that participants reported. CDR3 length: 16 amino acids. CDR1 is LGHDT, CDR2 YNNKEL, per germline (reference sequence). The V gene lost 0 bases and the J gene lost 0 bases, with 12 bases spanning the gap. The V call is TRBV3-1 (or the pseudogene TRBV3-2), the J call TRBJ2-7; D is possibly TRBD1 (6 bases). What was sequenced was PBMCs or T cells enriched from blood (not recorded which). The receptor was derived from a man aged 35 to 55 who had recovered from COVID-19. CDR3 loop: CASSQEGALNSYEQYF. The CDR3, as DNA: TGTGCCAGCAGCCAAGAGGGGGCCCTGAACTCCTACGAGCAGTACTTC.